This TCR beta chain appears in the sequencing data of a study of T cells in women clearing cervical HPV infection. In the case of this clone: The read finishes 3 residues shy of the CDR3 end, and the germline J gene is used to complete it.

Measured with immunoSEQ multiplex PCR; TCRdb has only the in-frame clones, and not every one. The sample includes 40,000 to 55,000 clones. CDR3 length: 14 residues. Germline lookup yields CDR1 LGHNA and CDR2 YNFKEQ. V lost 6 bases to trimming and J lost 1 base, with 9 bases between them. The sequencing input was blood buffy coat. The J gene is TRBJ2-2, the V gene TRBV4-2; weak D call: TRBD2 (5 bases). The origin of this receptor is a woman between 18 and 75 years old with a cervical HPV16 infection that either progressed to CIN3+ or cleared (not recorded which). CDR3 bases read: TGTGCCAGCAGTCGACTAATGAACACCGGGGAG. It specifies CASSRLMNTGE. From start to end, the CDR3 is CASSRLMNTGELFF.